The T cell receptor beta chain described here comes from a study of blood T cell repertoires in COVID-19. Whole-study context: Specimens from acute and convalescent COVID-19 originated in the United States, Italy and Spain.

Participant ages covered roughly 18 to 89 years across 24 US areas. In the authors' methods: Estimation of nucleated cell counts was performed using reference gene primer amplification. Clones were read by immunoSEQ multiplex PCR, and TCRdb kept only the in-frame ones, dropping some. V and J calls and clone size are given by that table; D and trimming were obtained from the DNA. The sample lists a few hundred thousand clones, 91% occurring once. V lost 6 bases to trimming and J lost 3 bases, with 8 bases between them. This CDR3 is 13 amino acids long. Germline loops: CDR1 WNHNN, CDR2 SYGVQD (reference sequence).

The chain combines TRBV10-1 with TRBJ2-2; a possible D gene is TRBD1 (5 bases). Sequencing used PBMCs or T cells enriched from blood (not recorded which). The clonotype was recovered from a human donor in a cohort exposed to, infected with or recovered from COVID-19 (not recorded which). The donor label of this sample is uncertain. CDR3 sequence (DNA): TGCGCCAGCAGCCGACAGTACACCGGGGAGCTGTTTTTT. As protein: CASSRQYTGELFF.